These 27 T cell receptor beta chains share one sample of origin, sequenced in a study of T-cell memory formation after mild COVID-19. TCRdb ran MiXCR on the 5' RACE reads and lists one entry per CDR3 protein. The sample has 250,000 to 350,000 distinct CDR3 sequences, 19% seen once. The sample taken for sequencing was PBMCs or a T cell subset sorted from them (not recorded which). These receptors were collected from a man aged 18 to 30 who had mild COVID-19 (a few samples of this study predate the infection). Cell type and time point are not known.

This clonotype was seen only a few times. At one end, the junction sequence differs from germline, possibly due to a read error. The gene calls are TRBV6-5 and TRBJ2-1, with TRBD2 matching over 9 bases. CDR1 and CDR2 (germline): MNHEY, SVGAGI. CDR3 length: 14 residues. The CDR3, as DNA: TGTGCCATCAGTCCCGTGGGGACTAGCTATGAGCAGTTCTTC. Its translation is CAISPVGTSYEQFF.

Only a few counts were recorded for this clonotype. The V call is TRBV9, the J call TRBJ1-6, with D tentatively TRBD1 (6 bases). CDR3 length: 12 amino acids. V was pared by 2 bases and J by 10 bases, with 7 bases between. Germline V lookup: CDR1 SGDLS, CDR2 YYNGEE. The CDR3 sequence is CASSVGGSPLHF. The CDR3 DNA sequence: TGTGCCAGCAGCGTTGGGGGCTCACCCCTCCACTTT.

CDR3 region: CASIRMGEETQYF. The CDR3 DNA sequence: TGTGCCAGCATTAGGATGGGTGAAGAGACCCAGTACTTC. The chain has TRBV6-5 and TRBJ2-5; D gene ambiguous. The germline V and J ends were trimmed by 7 bases and 3 bases, with 12 bases remaining between them. The CDR3 covers 13 residues. Germline V CDR1 and CDR2: MNHEY, SVGAGI.

With regard to this clonotype: The junction departs from germline at one end; a sequencing error may be responsible. The chain couples TRBV19 to TRBJ1-1; D is ambiguous. The CDR3 consists of 15 residues. Looked up from germline, CDR1 is LNHDA and CDR2 is SQIVND (reference sequence). In DNA form, the CDR3 reads TGTGCCAGTTGTATTGCTTGGGGAAGGGCTCCTGAAGCTTTCTTT. It codes for CASCIAWGRAPEAFF.

This clonotype was counted only a few times. This sequence joins TRBV15 and TRBJ2-4; D may match TRBD1 or TRBD2 (5 bases each). Trimming stripped 0 bases from V and 6 bases from J, with 9 bases between. CDR3 size: 14 residues. Germline V gene sequence: CDR1 LNHNV, CDR2 YYDKDF (reference sequence). In DNA, the CDR3 is TGTGCCACCAGCAGAGAGGGGGAGACAAACATTCAGTACTTC. Its translation: CATSREGETNIQYF.

This clonotype was observed many times. CDR3 sequence (DNA): TGTGCCAGCAGCTTAGTACAGGGTTGGGATGAGCAGTTCTTC. As protein: CASSLVQGWDEQFF. The chain carries TRBV7-2 and TRBJ2-1, with D possibly being TRBD1 (6 bases). V gave up 1 base and J gave up 8 bases, with 12 bases separating them. This CDR3 region has 14 residues. From germline, CDR1 is SGHTA and CDR2 FQGNSA.

This clonotype was counted at least ten times. The gene calls are TRBV6-6 and TRBJ1-5; maybe TRBD1 (6 bases). Trimming removed 4 bases at V and 6 bases at J, with 13 bases between. CDR1 and CDR2 from the germline V gene are MNHNY and SVGAGI (reference sequence). The CDR3 totals 14 residues. CDR3 in amino acids: CASSFQQGSQPQHF. In DNA, the CDR3 is TGTGCCAGCAGTTTTCAACAGGGTTCTCAGCCCCAGCATTTT.

This clonotype was counted between two and nine times. The chain employs TRBV6-2 or TRBV6-3 and TRBJ1-5, with D perhaps TRBD1 (5 bases). Germline CDR1 MNHEY, CDR2 SVGEGT. V was trimmed by 5 bases and J by 3 bases, leaving 11 bases between them. The CDR3 extends over 14 amino acids. The DNA for the CDR3 is TGTGCCAGCAGTAAGTCGACAGTCAATCAGCCCCAGCATTTT. It translates to CASSKSTVNQPQHF.

The chain is built from TRBV4-1 and TRBJ1-2; no reliable D call. The CDR3 contains 13 residues. Germline values: CDR1 MGHRA, CDR2 YSYEKL. Trimming took 1 base from V and 4 from J, leaving 7 bases between them. The CDR3 reads CASSQVTVYGYTF. In nucleotides, the CDR3 is TGCGCCAGCAGCCAAGTAACAGTCTATGGCTACACCTTC.

The rearrangement joins TRBV28 to TRBJ2-7; perhaps TRBD2 as D (6 bases). Trimming removed 2 bases from V and 7 bases from J, with 9 bases in between. Germline values: CDR1 MDHEN, CDR2 SYDVKM. The CDR3 loop spans 12 amino acids. The CDR3 coding sequence is TGTGCCAGCAGTTTACTGGGGAGGGAGCAGTACGTC. The encoded protein is CASSLLGREQYV.

The chain links TRBV18 to TRBJ2-5; D is unclear. The CDR3 length is 13 residues. Per the germline V gene, CDR1 is KGHSH and CDR2 is LQKENI. V was cut by 6 bases and J by 5 bases, with 13 bases left in between. The CDR3 nucleotides are TGTGCCAGCTCCTGGTCGTCCCAGGAGACCCAGTACTTC. This sequence encodes CASSWSSQETQYF.

This clonotype has more than one count but fewer than ten. The chain links TRBV7-9 to TRBJ1-1; D remains unclear. Trimming cost V 4 bases and J 3 bases, with 18 bases left between them. The CDR3 sequence is 16 residues long. Germline V gene data show CDR1 as SEHNR and CDR2 as FQNEAQ (reference sequence). Here the CDR3 DNA reads TGTGCCAGCAGCTCAGGACGTTCGTCCCCTTACACTGAAGCTTTCTTT. Protein product: CASSSGRSSPYTEAFF.

This clonotype was seen only a few times. The chain couples TRBV20-1 to TRBJ2-5; no clear D. The CDR3 runs to 14 residues. The V gene's germline CDR1 is DFQATT and CDR2 SNEGSKA (reference sequence). Trimming removed 1 base at V and 2 bases at J, with 11 bases between. CDR3 in DNA: TGCAGTGCTAGAGTCGCCGTTAATCAAGAGACCCAGTACTTC. Translated: CSARVAVNQETQYF.

This clonotype has a handful of counts. An end of the junction differs from the germline gene, which may be a read error. This chain connects TRBV7-2 to TRBJ2-3; 12 bases are a match to TRBD2. Per germline, CDR1 SGHTA and CDR2 FQGNSA. The length of the CDR3 is 14 residues. This CDR3 is CASSLAGGVDTQYF. The CDR3 DNA sequence: TGTGCCAGCAGCCTAGCGGGGGGGGTAGATACGCAGTATTTT.

This clonotype was found many times. This chain uses TRBV27 with TRBJ1-1; the D is unclear. V lost 3 bases, J lost 4 bases, and 9 bases lay in between. The germline V gene encodes CDR1 MNHEY and CDR2 SMNVEV (reference sequence). The CDR3 runs 13 residues. CDR3 sequence reads: CASSFKETTEAFF. In DNA, the CDR3 is TGTGCCAGCAGTTTTAAAGAGACCACTGAAGCTTTCTTT.

CDR3 loop: CASSLTADNEQFF. DNA for the CDR3: TGTGCCAGCAGCTTAACGGCTGACAATGAGCAGTTCTTC. J is TRBJ2-1 and V is TRBV7-3; D gene unclear. V lost 0 bases and J lost 5, with 5 bases in between. This CDR3 is 13 amino acids long. Germline CDR1 SGHTA, CDR2 FQGTGA.

This clonotype was detected ten times or more. This chain links TRBV4-1 with TRBJ2-2; 7 nucleotides line up with TRBD2. The length of the CDR3 is 18 residues. Germline values: CDR1 MGHRA, CDR2 YSYEKL. J lost 0 bases, V lost 1 base, and 8 bases had no gene match. The CDR3 coding sequence is TGCGCCAGCAGCCAAGGGACTAGTTATTTTTCGAACACCGGGGAGCTGTTTTTT. Its translation: CASSQGTSYFSNTGELFF.

The V and J genes are TRBV16 and TRBJ1-2; D call uncertain. Trimming took 1 base from V and 13 from J, leaving 16 bases between them. The CDR3 contains 13 residues. Germline values: CDR1 KGHSY, CDR2 FQNENV. CDR3 amino acids: CASSQYLNSESTF. The CDR3 coding sequence is TGTGCCAGCAGCCAATATCTTAACAGTGAAAGCACCTTC.

This chain connects TRBV23-1 to TRBJ2-3, with D possibly TRBD2 on 6 matching bases. TRBV23-1 is known as an ORF, though its function is uncertain. V was shortened by 8 bases and J by 2 bases, with 14 bases between the two germline ends. The CDR3 sequence is 14 residues long. CDR3 loop: CASVGTSDTDTQYF. DNA of the CDR3: TGCGCCAGCGTCGGGACTTCAGACACAGATACGCAGTATTTT.

This clonotype was counted between two and nine times. CDR3 coding DNA: TGTGCCAGCAGCTACCAACTAGCGAACAATGAGCAGTTCTTC. It specifies CASSYQLANNEQFF. The chain employs TRBV7-8 and TRBJ2-1; 7 bases are a match to TRBD2. Trimming removed 4 bases from V and 5 bases from J; junction bases left unmatched: 5. In germline, CDR1 is SGHVS, CDR2 FQNEAQ. The CDR3 consists of 14 residues.

The chain combines TRBV10-1 with TRBJ1-4, with a possible D match to TRBD1 (5 bases). The germline V gene encodes CDR1 WNHNN and CDR2 SYGVQD (reference sequence). V lost 5 bases and J lost 0, with 10 bases in between. The length of the CDR3 is 15 residues. CDR3 residues: CASSPRRATNEKLFF. In DNA form, the CDR3 reads TGCGCCAGCAGTCCGCGCAGGGCAACTAATGAAAAACTGTTTTTT.

The gene calls are TRBV7-9 and TRBJ1-1; D is perhaps TRBD1 (5 bases). This CDR3 spans 14 amino acids. The germline V and J ends were trimmed by 4 bases and 1 base, with 10 bases remaining between them. Germline CDR1 is SEHNR and CDR2 is FQNEAQ (reference sequence). In DNA, the CDR3 is TGTGCCAGCAGCTCACTAGACAGGAACACTGAAGCTTTCTTT. It yields the protein CASSSLDRNTEAFF.

This sequence joins TRBV7-9 and TRBJ1-1; D remains ambiguous. V was trimmed by 3 bases and J by 5 bases, leaving 10 bases between them. Germline V gives CDR1 SEHNR, CDR2 FQNEAQ (reference sequence). This CDR3 region has 13 residues. CDR3: CASSFGVSTEAFF. In nucleotides, the CDR3 is TGTGCCAGCAGCTTTGGGGTTTCTACTGAAGCTTTCTTT.

CDR3 in amino acids: CASSGTEERETQYF. The CDR3 coding sequence is TGTGCCAGCAGCGGGACCGAGGAGCGAGAGACCCAGTACTTC. The genes are TRBV11-1 and TRBJ2-5; either TRBD1 or TRBD2 may supply D (5 bases each). Germline V gene lookup returns CDR1 SGHAT and CDR2 FQDESV (reference sequence). The CDR3 is 14 residues long. Trimming removed 5 bases at V and 4 bases at J, with 14 bases between.

The rearrangement joins TRBV7-2 to TRBJ2-7; D perhaps matches TRBD1 (6 bases). Germline CDR1 reads SGHTA; CDR2 reads FQGNSA. Between the trimmed V and J ends, which lost 0 bases and 6 bases, there was a span of 12 bases. The CDR3 has 14 amino acids. As DNA, the CDR3 is TGTGCCAGCAGCTTAGCCGAACAGGGAACCGAGCAGTACTTC. Translated, it gives CASSLAEQGTEQYF.

This clonotype was seen a handful of times. The CDR3 region has the DNA TGCGCCAGCAGCCCCCCCCGGGACAGGGATTCTGGAAACACCATATATTTT. Its translation is CASSPPRDRDSGNTIYF. The gene calls are TRBV4-3 and TRBJ1-3; 9 bases match TRBD1. The V gene's germline CDR1 is LGHNA and CDR2 YSLEER. V shed 4 bases, J shed 1 base, and the junction held 8 bases outside the gene matches. The CDR3 runs 17 residues.

J is TRBJ1-1 and V is TRBV7-9, with TRBD1 identical over 9 bases. This CDR3 has 15 residues. The V and J ends lost 4 bases and 6 bases, in that order; junction bases with no gene match: 9. In germline, CDR1 is SEHNR, CDR2 FQNEAQ (reference sequence). The CDR3 is CASSSSRDRAAEAFF. The CDR3 DNA reads TGTGCCAGCAGCTCCAGTCGGGACAGGGCGGCTGAAGCTTTCTTT.